This TCR beta chain was profiled in a study of T-cell reconstitution after alpha-beta-depleted transplantation in children. Study-wide points: At the one-year point after transplant, T-cell counts and TCRbeta diversity were found to come mostly from T cells that had been newly produced.

This clonotype was observed at least ten times. What it recognizes is unknown. Preparation of the TCRbeta library used unique molecular identifiers. TCRdb reanalysed the PCR reads using MiXCR and keeps one entry per CDR3 protein. This table has 95,000 to 120,000 distinct CDR3 sequences, approximately 6.6% appearing once. This CDR3 has 15 amino acids. Germline V lookup: CDR1 MNHEY, CDR2 SVGAGI. Trimming at V came to 2 bases and at J to 4 bases, leaving 1 base not matched to a gene. Here the sequenced sample was PBMCs, mostly from graft donor cells, taken 360 days after TCRalphabeta/CD19-depleted stem cell transplant. The TCR originated in a male patient aged 2 to 10 who had a stem cell transplant for acute lymphoblastic leukemia, so the T cells may come from the graft donor. The chain recombines TRBV6-5 with TRBJ1-5, with 11 bases matching TRBD1. CDR3 DNA: TGTGCCAGCAGTTACGGGACAGGGGGGAATCAGCCCCAGCATTTT. Encoded protein: CASSYGTGGNQPQHF.